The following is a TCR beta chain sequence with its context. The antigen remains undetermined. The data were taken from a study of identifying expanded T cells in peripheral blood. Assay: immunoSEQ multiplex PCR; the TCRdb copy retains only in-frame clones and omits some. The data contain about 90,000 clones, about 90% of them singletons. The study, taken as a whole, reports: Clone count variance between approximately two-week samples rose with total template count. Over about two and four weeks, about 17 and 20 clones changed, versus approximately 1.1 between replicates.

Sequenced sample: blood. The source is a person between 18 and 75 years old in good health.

This chain's CDR3 is CASSPLGQPEAFF. The CDR3 DNA reads TGTGCCAGCAGCCCGCTGGGACAGCCTGAAGCTTTCTTT. The chain has TRBV7-7 and TRBJ1-1; TRBD1 aligns across 7 bases. The ends lost 5 bases at V and 6 bases at J; junction bases unmatched: 6. This CDR3 region has 13 residues. Per the germline V gene, CDR1 is SSHAT and CDR2 is FNYEAQ (reference sequence).